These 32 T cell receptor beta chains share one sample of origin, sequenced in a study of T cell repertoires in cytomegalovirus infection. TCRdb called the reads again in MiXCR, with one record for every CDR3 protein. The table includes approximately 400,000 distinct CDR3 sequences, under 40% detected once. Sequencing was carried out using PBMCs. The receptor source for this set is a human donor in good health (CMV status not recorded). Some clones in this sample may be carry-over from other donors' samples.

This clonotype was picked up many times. The DNA of the CDR3 is TGTGCCAGCAGCCCGGAGAACCCCCTTGGGGCCACAGATACGCAGTATTTT. Encoded protein: CASSPENPLGATDTQYF. The chain couples TRBV7-9 to TRBJ2-3, with D possibly TRBD1 on 5 matching bases. The CDR3 runs 17 residues. Germline CDR1 is SEHNR and CDR2 is FQNEAQ (reference sequence). The V end lost 5 bases, the J end lost 2 bases, and 20 bases lay between the germline ends. Using reference TRBV7-9 and TRBJ2-3 for the parts outside the CDR3, the full variable domain is DTGVSQNPRHKITKRGQNVTFRCDPISEHNRLYWYRQTLGQGPEFLTYFQNEAQLEKSRLLSDRFSAERPKGSFSTLEIQRTEQGDSAMYLCASSPENPLGATDTQYFGPGTRLTVL.

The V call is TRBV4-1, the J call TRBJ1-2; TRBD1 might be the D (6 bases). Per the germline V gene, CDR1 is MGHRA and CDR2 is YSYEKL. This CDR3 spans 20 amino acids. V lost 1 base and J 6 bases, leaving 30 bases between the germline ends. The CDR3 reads CASSQALRGALDRREDGYTF. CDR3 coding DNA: TGCGCCAGCAGCCAAGCCCTTAGGGGGGCCTTAGACAGGAGGGAGGATGGCTACACCTTC.

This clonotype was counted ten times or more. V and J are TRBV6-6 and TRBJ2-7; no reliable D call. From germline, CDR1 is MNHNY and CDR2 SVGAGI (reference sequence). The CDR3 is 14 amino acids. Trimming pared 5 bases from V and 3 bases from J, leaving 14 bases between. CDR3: CASSLLGLGYEQYF. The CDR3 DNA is TGTGCCAGCAGTCTCCTAGGGTTGGGCTACGAGCAGTACTTC.

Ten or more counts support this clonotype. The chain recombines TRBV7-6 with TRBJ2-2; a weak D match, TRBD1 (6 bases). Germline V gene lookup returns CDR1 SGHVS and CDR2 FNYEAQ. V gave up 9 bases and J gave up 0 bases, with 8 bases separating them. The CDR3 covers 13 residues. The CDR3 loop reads CARDSSNTGELFF. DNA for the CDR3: TGTGCCAGGGACAGTTCGAACACCGGGGAGCTGTTTTTT.

The CDR3 region has the DNA TGTGCCAGCAGCACGAAGACAGGGACTACGCAGTATTTT. It yields the protein CASSTKTGTTQYF. The chain links TRBV7-2 to TRBJ2-3, with 7 bases identical to TRBD1. Trimming at V came to 5 bases and at J to 8 bases, leaving 7 bases not matched to a gene. CDR1 SGHTA and CDR2 FQGNSA come from the germline V gene. CDR3 size: 13 residues.

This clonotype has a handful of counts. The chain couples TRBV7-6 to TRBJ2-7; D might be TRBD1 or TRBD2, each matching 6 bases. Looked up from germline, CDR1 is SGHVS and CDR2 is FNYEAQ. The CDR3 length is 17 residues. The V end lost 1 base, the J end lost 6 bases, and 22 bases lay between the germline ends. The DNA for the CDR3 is TGTGCCAGCAGCTTAGGTCTGGGCATAGGGGGGAACGGCGAGCAGTACTTC. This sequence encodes CASSLGLGIGGNGEQYF.

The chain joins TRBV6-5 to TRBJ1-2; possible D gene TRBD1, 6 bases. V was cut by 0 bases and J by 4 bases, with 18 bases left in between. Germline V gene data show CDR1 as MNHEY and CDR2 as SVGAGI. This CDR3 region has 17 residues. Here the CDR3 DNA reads TGTGCCAGCAGTTACTCCGGGGCGGGGGGCGATGTCTATGGCTACACCTTC. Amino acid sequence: CASSYSGAGGDVYGYTF.

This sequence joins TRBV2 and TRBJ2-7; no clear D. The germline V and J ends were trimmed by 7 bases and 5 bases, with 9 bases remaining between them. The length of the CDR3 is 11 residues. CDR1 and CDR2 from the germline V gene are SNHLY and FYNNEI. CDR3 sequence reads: CASKGSHEQYF. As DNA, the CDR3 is TGTGCCAGCAAGGGCAGCCACGAGCAGTACTTC.

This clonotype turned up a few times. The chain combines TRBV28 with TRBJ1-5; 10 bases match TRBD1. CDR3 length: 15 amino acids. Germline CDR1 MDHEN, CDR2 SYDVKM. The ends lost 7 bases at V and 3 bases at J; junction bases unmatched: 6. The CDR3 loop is CASKGTGVFNQPQHF. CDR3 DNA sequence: TGTGCCAGCAAGGGGACAGGGGTTTTCAATCAGCCCCAGCATTTT.

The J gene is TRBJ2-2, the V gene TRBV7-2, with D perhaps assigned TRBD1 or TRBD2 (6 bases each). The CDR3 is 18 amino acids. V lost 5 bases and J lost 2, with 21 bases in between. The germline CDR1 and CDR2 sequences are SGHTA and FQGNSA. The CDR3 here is CASSPVGLEGGNTGELFF. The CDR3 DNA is TGTGCCAGCAGCCCAGTTGGCCTAGAGGGGGGTAACACCGGGGAGCTGTTTTTT.

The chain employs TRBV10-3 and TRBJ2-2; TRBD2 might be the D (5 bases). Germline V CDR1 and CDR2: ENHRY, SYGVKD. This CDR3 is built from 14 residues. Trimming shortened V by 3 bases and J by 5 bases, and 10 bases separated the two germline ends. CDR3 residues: CAISELDETGELFF. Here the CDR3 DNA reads TGTGCCATCAGTGAACTAGATGAAACCGGGGAGCTGTTTTTT.

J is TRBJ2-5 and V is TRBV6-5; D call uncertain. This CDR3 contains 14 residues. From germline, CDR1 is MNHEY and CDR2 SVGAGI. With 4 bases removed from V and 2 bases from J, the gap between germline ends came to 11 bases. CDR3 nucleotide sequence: TGTGCCAGCAGTTTGCCCGACAAACAAGAGACCCAGTACTTC. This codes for CASSLPDKQETQYF.

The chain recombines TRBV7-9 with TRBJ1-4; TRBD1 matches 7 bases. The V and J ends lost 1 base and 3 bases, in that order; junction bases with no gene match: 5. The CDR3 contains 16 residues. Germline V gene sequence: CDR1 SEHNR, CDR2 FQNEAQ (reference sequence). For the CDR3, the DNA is TGTGCCAGCAGCTTAGTCGCGACAGGGCCTAATGAAAAACTGTTTTTT. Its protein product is CASSLVATGPNEKLFF. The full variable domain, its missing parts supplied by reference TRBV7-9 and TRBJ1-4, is DTGVSQNPRHKITKRGQNVTFRCDPISEHNRLYWYRQTLGQGPEFLTYFQNEAQLEKSRLLSDRFSAERPKGSFSTLEIQRTEQGDSAMYLCASSLVATGPNEKLFFGSGTQLSVL.

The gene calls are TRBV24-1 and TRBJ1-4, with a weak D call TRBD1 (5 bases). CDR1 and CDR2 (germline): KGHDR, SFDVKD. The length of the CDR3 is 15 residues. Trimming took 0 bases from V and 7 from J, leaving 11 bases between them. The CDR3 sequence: CATSDLSAGSEKLFF. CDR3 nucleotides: TGTGCCACCAGTGATTTGTCTGCAGGGAGTGAAAAACTGTTTTTT.

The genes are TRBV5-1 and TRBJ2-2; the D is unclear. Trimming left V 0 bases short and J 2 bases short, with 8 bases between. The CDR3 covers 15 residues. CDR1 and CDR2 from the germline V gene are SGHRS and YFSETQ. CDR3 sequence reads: CASSLGAPNTGELFF. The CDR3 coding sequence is TGCGCCAGCAGCTTGGGGGCTCCAAACACCGGGGAGCTGTTTTTT.

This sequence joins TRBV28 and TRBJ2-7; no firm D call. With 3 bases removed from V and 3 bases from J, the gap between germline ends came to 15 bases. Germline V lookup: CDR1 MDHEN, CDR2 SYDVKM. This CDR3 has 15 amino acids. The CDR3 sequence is CASSLRRTWDYEQYF. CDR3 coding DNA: TGTGCCAGCAGTTTGCGGCGCACCTGGGACTACGAGCAGTACTTC.

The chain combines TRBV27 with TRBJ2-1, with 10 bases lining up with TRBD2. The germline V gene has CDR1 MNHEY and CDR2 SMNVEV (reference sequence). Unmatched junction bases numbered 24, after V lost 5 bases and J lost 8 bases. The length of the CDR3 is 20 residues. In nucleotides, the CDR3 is TGTGCCAGCAGTGATAATGGGCTAGCGGGGGTGGGGTCCATGTCTGATGAGCAGTTCTTC. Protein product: CASSDNGLAGVGSMSDEQFF.

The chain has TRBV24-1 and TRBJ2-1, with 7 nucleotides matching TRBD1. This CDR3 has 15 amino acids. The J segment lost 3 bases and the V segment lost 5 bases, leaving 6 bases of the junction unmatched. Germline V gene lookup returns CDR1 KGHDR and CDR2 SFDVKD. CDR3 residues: CATSGEGQNYNEQFF. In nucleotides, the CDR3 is TGTGCCACCAGTGGAGAGGGACAGAACTACAATGAGCAGTTCTTC.

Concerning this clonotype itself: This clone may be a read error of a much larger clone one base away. The CDR3 nucleotides are TGTGTCAGCAGTACAGGGACACCCCCAGGGGCTTTCTTT. Encoded protein: CVSSTGTPPGAFF. V usage is TRBV28 and J usage is TRBJ1-1; weak D call: TRBD1 (6 bases). The CDR3 runs to 13 residues. Germline V gene data show CDR1 as MDHEN and CDR2 as SYDVKM.

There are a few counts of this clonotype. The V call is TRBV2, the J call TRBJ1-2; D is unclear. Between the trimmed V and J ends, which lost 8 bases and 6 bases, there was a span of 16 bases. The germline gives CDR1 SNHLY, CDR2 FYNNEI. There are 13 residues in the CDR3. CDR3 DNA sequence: TGTGCCAGCCGGCCCTCCGTGAGGGATGGCTACACCTTC. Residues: CASRPSVRDGYTF.

As DNA, the CDR3 is TGCGCCAGCAGCTTGGCCGGGGGGCGACAGCCCAAACAAGAGACCCAGTACTTC. Its translation: CASSLAGGRQPKQETQYF. The chain recombines TRBV5-1 with TRBJ2-5; tentative D call: TRBD2 (7 bases). From germline, CDR1 is SGHRS and CDR2 YFSETQ. The CDR3 sequence is 18 residues long. The V and J ends lost 0 bases and 2 bases respectively, with 20 bases between them. Filled out from reference TRBV5-1 and TRBJ2-5, the complete variable domain reads KAGVTQTPRYLIKTRGQQVTLSCSPISGHRSVSWYQQTPGQGLQFLFEYFSETQRNKGNFPGRFSGRQFSNSRSEMNVSTLELGDSALYLCASSLAGGRQPKQETQYFGPGTRLLVL.

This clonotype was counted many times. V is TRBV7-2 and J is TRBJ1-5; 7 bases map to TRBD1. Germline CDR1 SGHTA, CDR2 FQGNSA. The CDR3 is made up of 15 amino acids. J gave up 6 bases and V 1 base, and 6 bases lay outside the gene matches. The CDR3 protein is CASSLDRGTGQPQHF. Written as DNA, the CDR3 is TGTGCCAGCAGCTTAGACAGGGGTACGGGTCAGCCCCAGCATTTT.

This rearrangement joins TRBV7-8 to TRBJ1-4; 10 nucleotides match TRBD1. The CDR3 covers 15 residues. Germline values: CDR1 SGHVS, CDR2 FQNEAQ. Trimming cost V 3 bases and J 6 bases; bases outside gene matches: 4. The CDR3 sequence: CASSFGGTGDEKLFF. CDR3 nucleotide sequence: TGTGCCAGCAGCTTTGGGGGGACAGGGGATGAAAAACTGTTTTTT.

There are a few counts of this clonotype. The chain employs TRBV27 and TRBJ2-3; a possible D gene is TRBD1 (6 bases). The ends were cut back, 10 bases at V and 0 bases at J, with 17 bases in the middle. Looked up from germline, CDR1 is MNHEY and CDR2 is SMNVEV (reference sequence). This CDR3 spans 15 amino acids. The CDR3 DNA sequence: TGTGCCACGGGGACACTCCAAAAAAGCACAGATACGCAGTATTTT. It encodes CATGTLQKSTDTQYF.

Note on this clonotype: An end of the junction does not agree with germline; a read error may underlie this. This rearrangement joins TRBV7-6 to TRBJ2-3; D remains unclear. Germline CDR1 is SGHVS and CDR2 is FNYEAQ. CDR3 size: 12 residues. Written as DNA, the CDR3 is TGTGCCAGCAGCTTAGATCGCAACGCATGGGATTTT. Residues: CASSLDRNAWDF.

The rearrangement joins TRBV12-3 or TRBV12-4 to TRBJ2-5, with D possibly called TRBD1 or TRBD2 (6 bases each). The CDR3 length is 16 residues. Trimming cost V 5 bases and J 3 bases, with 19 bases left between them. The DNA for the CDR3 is TGTGCCAGCAGTCCTTCCGATCGGGGGCGTAAAGAGACCCAGTACTTC. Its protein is CASSPSDRGRKETQYF.

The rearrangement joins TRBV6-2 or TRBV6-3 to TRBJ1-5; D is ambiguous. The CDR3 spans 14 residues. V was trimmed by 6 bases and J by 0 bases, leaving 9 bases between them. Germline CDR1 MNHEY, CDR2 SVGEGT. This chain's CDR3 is CASRGRDSNQPQHF. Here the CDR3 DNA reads TGTGCCAGCAGGGGCCGAGATAGCAATCAGCCCCAGCATTTT.

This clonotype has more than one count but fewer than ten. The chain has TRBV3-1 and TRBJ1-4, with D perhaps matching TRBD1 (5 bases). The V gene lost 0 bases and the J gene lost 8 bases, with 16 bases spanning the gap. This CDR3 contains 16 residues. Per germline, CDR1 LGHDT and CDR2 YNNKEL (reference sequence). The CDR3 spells CASSQDWGGLTEKLFF. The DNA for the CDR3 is TGTGCCAGCAGCCAAGATTGGGGGGGACTAACGGAAAAACTGTTTTTT.

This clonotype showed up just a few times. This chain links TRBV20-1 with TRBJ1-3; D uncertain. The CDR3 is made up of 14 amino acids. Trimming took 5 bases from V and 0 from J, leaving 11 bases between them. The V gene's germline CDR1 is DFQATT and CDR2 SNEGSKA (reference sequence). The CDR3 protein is CSAGPLSSGNTIYF. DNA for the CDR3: TGCAGTGCTGGACCTTTGAGCTCTGGAAACACCATATATTTT.

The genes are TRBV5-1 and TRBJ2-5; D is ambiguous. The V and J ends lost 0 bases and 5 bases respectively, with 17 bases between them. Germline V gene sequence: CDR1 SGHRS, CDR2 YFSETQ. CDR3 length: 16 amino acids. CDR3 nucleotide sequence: TGCGCCAGCAGCTTGGTTCTGGGCACGGCGTGGGAGACCCAGTACTTC. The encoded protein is CASSLVLGTAWETQYF.

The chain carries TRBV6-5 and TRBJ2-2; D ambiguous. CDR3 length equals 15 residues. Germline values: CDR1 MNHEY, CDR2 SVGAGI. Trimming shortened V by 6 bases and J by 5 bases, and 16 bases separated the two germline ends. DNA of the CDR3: TGTGCCAGCAGGCCCGAGACCTGGTCGACCGGGGAGCTGTTTTTT. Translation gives CASRPETWSTGELFF.

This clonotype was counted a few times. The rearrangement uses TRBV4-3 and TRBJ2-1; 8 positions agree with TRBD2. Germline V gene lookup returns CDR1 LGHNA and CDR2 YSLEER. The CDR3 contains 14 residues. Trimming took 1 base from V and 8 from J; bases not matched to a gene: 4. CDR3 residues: CASSQGGGWDEQFF. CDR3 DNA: TGCGCCAGCAGCCAAGGCGGGGGGTGGGATGAGCAGTTCTTC.